The clone carrying this T cell receptor beta chain was detected a few times. In germline, CDR1 is SGHTA, CDR2 FQGTGA. The CDR3 consists of 14 residues. V was clipped by 4 bases and J by 7 bases, with 16 bases between them. The sample belongs to a study of patients and donors after allogeneic stem cell transplantation. TCRdb analysed the RT-PCR reads with MiXCR anew, one entry per CDR3 protein. The table shows approximately 210,000 distinct CDR3 sequences, with about 40% occurring only once. The J gene is TRBJ1-2, the V gene TRBV7-3; D possibly corresponds to TRBD1 (6 bases). Sequences were obtained from blood, either unsorted or a sorted T cell fraction (not recorded which). The receptor was isolated from a human donor who was either an allogeneic HSCT recipient or a stem cell or donor lymphocyte infusion donor (not recorded which). It is not recorded whose cells these are; they may come from a transplant donor. In DNA form, the CDR3 reads TGTGCCAGCAGCTCGAGAGACCAACAGGGTGGCTACACCTTC. This sequence encodes CASSSRDQQGGYTF.